At least ten counts were recorded for the clone carrying this T cell receptor beta chain. Its specificity is unknown. In germline, CDR1 is PRHDT, CDR2 FYEKMQ (reference sequence). The trim removed 3 bases at V and 4 bases at J, leaving 5 bases unmatched. The CDR3 is 15 residues long. TCRdb independently ran MiXCR on the multiplex PCR reads; one entry per CDR3 protein. Of fewer than 200,000 distinct CDR3 sequences listed, about 30% were seen once; the top ten hold 3% to 4.5%. Samples came from axillary lymph nodes draining the breast cancer. This entry is derived from a study of breast tumors, draining lymph nodes, adjacent tissues. Overall study findings and caveats: Most tumor T cells seemingly derive from lymph node, then expand in tumor. Compared with lymph nodes, tumors were less diverse; compared with nontumor tissue, more. That most tumor T cells come from lymph nodes remained unproven. Luminal-like breast cancer showed significantly greater tumor-nontumor repertoire similarity than basal-like breast cancer did.

The V gene is TRBV13, the J gene TRBJ2-3; TRBD2 agrees at 9 bases. The sample comprised axillary lymph node tissue. The receptor was isolated from a female donor with breast cancer. Some clones in this sample may be carry-over from other donors' samples. CDR3 amino acids: CASSFGGGGPDTQYF. The CDR3 DNA is TGTGCCAGCAGCTTCGGCGGGGGGGGGCCAGATACGCAGTATTTT.